This paragraph covers one T cell receptor (beta chain) sequence. Its antigen is unidentified. The data were obtained in a study of T cell responses to AZD1222 COVID-19 vaccine. Trimming removed 7 bases at V and 3 bases at J, with 12 bases between. The germline gives CDR1 MNHEY, CDR2 SVGAGI. CDR3 length: 13 residues. TCRdb's copy holds only in-frame clones and misses some; the assay was immunoSEQ multiplex PCR. This sample has 140,000 to 150,000 clones; 80% to 95% occur once, and the top ten carry roughly 4%. Combined were second doses at about 4 or about 12 weeks. Study-wide results and limits: Seropositive AZD1222 recipients at baseline numbered only five or six.

This sequence was found in an adult who received the AZD1222 COVID-19 vaccine. The sample here was peripheral blood, taken 28 days after the second AZD1222 dose. The rearrangement joins TRBV6-5 to TRBJ1-2, with D possibly TRBD1 on 6 matching bases. CDR3 region: CASTKDSHYGYTF. In nucleotides, the CDR3 is TGTGCCAGCACCAAGGACAGCCACTATGGCTACACCTTC.